The 27 T cell receptor beta chains presented below share a single source sample, sequenced in a study of T-cell memory formation after mild COVID-19. TCRdb recomputed calls from the 5' RACE reads with MiXCR, one row per CDR3 protein. The repertoire holds 200,000 to 250,000 distinct CDR3 sequences, with 10% as singletons. The sample was PBMCs or a T cell subset sorted from them (not recorded which). The receptor set was obtained from a man between 18 and 35 years old who had mild COVID-19 (a few samples of this study predate the infection). Cell type and time point are not known.

This chain links TRBV6-5 with TRBJ2-1; D ambiguous. The CDR3 extends over 14 amino acids. Germline V gene data show CDR1 as MNHEY and CDR2 as SVGAGI. V lost 2 bases to trimming and J lost 6 bases, with 11 bases between them. The CDR3 loop is CASSYGEVANEQFF. As DNA, the CDR3 is TGTGCCAGCAGTTACGGAGAGGTGGCCAATGAGCAGTTCTTC.

This clonotype was counted a single time. V gene TRBV18 combines with J gene TRBJ2-5; the D is unclear. The V and J ends lost 1 base and 5 bases respectively, with 5 bases between them. This CDR3 region has 12 residues. The germline CDR1 and CDR2 sequences are KGHSH and LQKENI. Here the CDR3 DNA reads TGTGCCAGCTCACCACAAGACGAGACCCAGTACTTC. The encoded protein is CASSPQDETQYF.

This clonotype has a handful of counts. The chain couples TRBV4-3 to TRBJ1-2; 9 bases match TRBD1. The germline V gene encodes CDR1 LGHNA and CDR2 YSLEER. CDR3 size: 16 residues. The ends lost 0 bases at V and 5 bases at J; junction bases unmatched: 7. The CDR3 nucleotides are TGCGCCAGCAGCCAAGAAAGGGGGACAGGGTCGTATGGCTACACCTTC. Amino acid sequence: CASSQERGTGSYGYTF.

The gene calls are TRBV9 and TRBJ2-5; 8 bases agree with TRBD1. Germline CDR1 and CDR2: SGDLS and YYNGEE. J lost 5 bases, V lost 3 bases, and 15 bases had no gene match. This CDR3 has 17 amino acids. The CDR3 spells CASSERLGRGPIETQYF. CDR3 bases: TGTGCCAGCAGCGAGCGCCTGGGCAGGGGGCCTATCGAGACCCAGTACTTC.

This CDR3 reads CASSVDSPSDTQYF. The CDR3 DNA follows: TGTGCCAGCAGCGTAGACTCTCCCTCCGATACGCAGTATTTT. The chain employs TRBV9 and TRBJ2-3; no clear D gene. The germline V gene has CDR1 SGDLS and CDR2 YYNGEE. The CDR3 runs to 14 residues. Trimming took 0 bases from V and 6 from J, leaving 11 bases between them.

This clonotype was counted a few times. The CDR3 protein is CASSQEQGSGQFF. CDR3 DNA: TGCGCCAGCAGCCAAGAACAGGGTTCGGGGCAGTTCTTC. V and J are TRBV4-3 and TRBJ2-1; a possible D gene is TRBD1 (6 bases). The CDR3 loop spans 13 amino acids. V shed 0 bases and J shed 12 bases, with 12 bases lying between them. Germline V gives CDR1 LGHNA, CDR2 YSLEER.

This clonotype was seen more than once but under ten times. This chain links TRBV7-3 with TRBJ1-2; 7 bases align to TRBD1. V lost 5 bases to trimming and J lost 6 bases; unmatched junction nucleotides: 9. The V gene's germline CDR1 is SGHTA and CDR2 FQGTGA. CDR3 size: 14 residues. The CDR3, as DNA: TGTGCCAGCAGCCCGGCCCACAGGGGCAATGGCTACACCTTC. Amino acids: CASSPAHRGNGYTF.

The chain couples TRBV5-1 to TRBJ2-1; D perhaps matches TRBD2 (6 bases). The CDR3 runs 17 residues. CDR1 SGHRS and CDR2 YFSETQ come from the germline V gene. V lost 4 bases to trimming and J lost 0 bases, with 17 bases between them. The CDR3 nucleotides are TGCGCCAGCAGCGGGAAGGGCGGGGCAGACTCCTACAATGAGCAGTTCTTC. This encodes CASSGKGGADSYNEQFF.

This clonotype has a handful of counts. The chain couples TRBV14 to TRBJ2-1, with 7 bases aligning to TRBD1. CDR1 SGHDN and CDR2 FVKESK come from the germline V gene. This CDR3 has 14 residues. V lost 7 bases and J lost 4; bases outside the gene matches: 7. In DNA, the CDR3 is TGTGCCAGCAACGCCGGGACAGTATACAATGAGCAGTTCTTC. Its translation: CASNAGTVYNEQFF. Full variable domain (remainder filled in from reference TRBV14 and TRBJ2-1): EAGVTQFPSHSVIEKGQTVTLRCDPISGHDNLYWYRRVMGKEIKFLLHFVKESKQDESGMPNNRFLAERTGGTYSTLKVQPAELEDSGVYFCASNAGTVYNEQFFGPGTRLTVL.

V is TRBV12-3 or TRBV12-4 and J is TRBJ1-4, with TRBD1 identical over 10 bases. This CDR3 region has 14 residues. Trimming cost V 7 bases and J 5 bases; bases outside gene matches: 4. The CDR3 region is CASTPGQGNEKLFF. The CDR3 nucleotides are TGTGCCAGCACCCCGGGACAGGGGAATGAAAAACTGTTTTTT.

This clonotype has a handful of counts. The chain's CDR3 is CASSDTGYNQPQHF. The CDR3 DNA follows: TGTGCCAGCAGCGATACAGGTTACAATCAGCCCCAGCATTTT. The chain carries TRBV7-2 and TRBJ1-5; perhaps TRBD1 as D (5 bases). The germline CDR1 and CDR2 sequences are SGHTA and FQGNSA. Trimming cost V 5 bases and J 3 bases, with 11 bases left between them. There are 14 residues in the CDR3.

This clonotype has more than one count but fewer than ten. This chain links TRBV6-5 with TRBJ1-1; 8 positions match TRBD1. Per germline, CDR1 MNHEY and CDR2 SVGAGI. The CDR3 length is 15 residues. V trimming: 5 bases; J trimming: 1 base; junction bases outside the gene matches: 6. DNA for the CDR3: TGTGCCAGCAGTCCATGGGACAGGCCGAACACTGAAGCTTTCTTT. As protein: CASSPWDRPNTEAFF.

This clonotype was seen only a few times. The CDR3 loop is CASSPRQGGNTIYF. The CDR3 DNA reads TGTGCCAGCAGCCCCCGGCAGGGGGGAAACACCATATATTTT. This chain links TRBV4-2 with TRBJ1-3; a weak D match, TRBD1 (6 bases). This CDR3 spans 14 amino acids. The germline CDR1 and CDR2 sequences are LGHNA and YNFKEQ. V was cut by 4 bases and J by 4 bases, with 11 bases left in between.

This CDR3 is CASSEAGDSNTGELFF. The CDR3 DNA sequence: TGCGCCAGCAGTGAAGCGGGAGACTCGAACACCGGGGAGCTGTTTTTT. The rearrangement links TRBV10-1 to TRBJ2-2; 8 nucleotides match TRBD2. The germline V gene has CDR1 WNHNN and CDR2 SYGVQD (reference sequence). The V segment lost 3 bases and the J segment 0 bases; nucleotides outside the gene matches: 3. CDR3 size: 16 residues.

The table lists this clonotype with a few counts. The J gene is TRBJ2-3, the V gene TRBV5-1; 9 nucleotides match TRBD2. Germline trimming cut 2 bases from V and 3 bases from J; bases unmatched to any gene: 7. Germline CDR1 and CDR2: SGHRS and YFSETQ. This CDR3 is 16 amino acids long. Here the CDR3 DNA reads TGCGCCAGCAGCTTAGACTCGGCGGGGGGGACAGATACGCAGTATTTT. Its translation: CASSLDSAGGTDTQYF.

The chain recombines TRBV20-1 with TRBJ1-4, with D possibly being TRBD1 (5 bases). The V end lost 3 bases, the J end lost 0 bases, and 11 bases lay between the germline ends. The CDR3 loop spans 15 amino acids. Germline-derived CDR1 and CDR2 are DFQATT and SNEGSKA (reference sequence). The CDR3 spells CSASGGSTTNEKLFF. The CDR3 nucleotides are TGCAGTGCTAGTGGGGGTTCCACAACTAATGAAAAACTGTTTTTT.

This clonotype was detected many times. This chain uses TRBV12-3 or TRBV12-4 with TRBJ2-7; D not certain. V lost 3 bases and J lost 7, with 7 bases in between. This CDR3 is built from 11 residues. The CDR3 is CASSFLGEQYF. DNA for the CDR3: TGTGCCAGCAGTTTTCTTGGAGAGCAGTACTTC.

This chain connects TRBV12-3 or TRBV12-4 to TRBJ1-6; D is uncertain. The CDR3 is 14 amino acids. The germline V and J ends were trimmed by 10 bases and 0 bases, with 10 bases remaining between them. This CDR3 reads CAISRGSYNSPLHF. CDR3 sequence (DNA): TGTGCCATCTCCAGAGGCTCCTATAATTCACCCCTCCACTTT.

This chain connects TRBV5-1 to TRBJ1-6; 7 bases are shared with TRBD1. V dropped 3 bases and J dropped 6; count of bases not matched to a gene: 6. The CDR3 runs to 15 residues. Germline loops: CDR1 SGHRS, CDR2 YFSETQ. The CDR3 nucleotides read TGCGCCAGCAGCTATCGGACAGGCAGTAATTCACCCCTCCACTTT. Protein product: CASSYRTGSNSPLHF.

The chain carries TRBV7-6 and TRBJ2-5; D gene unclear. V was pared by 7 bases and J by 6 bases, with 6 bases between. CDR3 length equals 10 residues. The V gene's germline CDR1 is SGHVS and CDR2 FNYEAQ. The CDR3 reads CASTPKTQYF. The CDR3 coding sequence is TGTGCCAGCACACCTAAGACCCAGTACTTC.

This clonotype was seen a few times. The V gene is TRBV29-1, the J gene TRBJ1-1; possibly TRBD1 for D (5 bases). The CDR3 loop spans 15 amino acids. Germline CDR1 is SQVTM and CDR2 is ANQGSEA. V dropped 7 bases and J dropped 0 bases, with 18 bases sitting between them. The CDR3, as DNA: TGCAGCGCATCCGCCGGTTGGGGCATGAACACTGAAGCTTTCTTT. This sequence encodes CSASAGWGMNTEAFF.

This clonotype was recorded a few times. The chain combines TRBV12-3 or TRBV12-4 with TRBJ1-5, with TRBD1 identical over 8 bases. V lost 5 bases, J lost 5 bases, and 5 bases stayed unmatched. The CDR3 runs to 14 residues. The CDR3 here is CASSGDRSHQPQHF. CDR3 nucleotides: TGTGCCAGCAGTGGGGACAGGTCCCATCAGCCCCAGCATTTT.

V usage is TRBV4-3 and J usage is TRBJ2-1; D ambiguous. The CDR3 is 14 residues long. The V gene's germline CDR1 is LGHNA and CDR2 YSLEER. V lost 1 base and J lost 4, with 8 bases in between. For the CDR3, the DNA is TGCGCCAGCAGCCAAGTCCTCTGGTACAATGAGCAGTTCTTC. Amino acid sequence: CASSQVLWYNEQFF.

This clonotype was detected a few times. The rearrangement joins TRBV7-3 to TRBJ2-7; weak D call: TRBD1 (5 bases). Per germline, CDR1 SGHTA and CDR2 FQGTGA. Trimming cost V 8 bases and J 1 base, with 9 bases left between them. CDR3 length: 12 amino acids. This chain's CDR3 is CASQGVSYEQYV. The CDR3 region has the DNA TGTGCCAGCCAGGGTGTATCCTACGAGCAGTACGTC.

This clonotype was counted a few times. V gene TRBV6-2 or TRBV6-3 combines with J gene TRBJ2-1; D assignment may be TRBD1 or TRBD2 (6 bases each). Trimming removed 2 bases from V and 6 bases from J, with 17 bases in between. The CDR3 totals 16 residues. The V gene's germline CDR1 is MNHEY and CDR2 SVGEGT. The CDR3 coding sequence is TGTGCCAGCAGTTACGCGGGACACCCCCAATCCAATGAGCAGTTCTTC. It specifies CASSYAGHPQSNEQFF.

The rearrangement links TRBV5-1 to TRBJ2-5; the D is unclear. This CDR3 has 12 amino acids. Trimming removed 3 bases from V and 5 bases from J, with 8 bases in between. Germline loops: CDR1 SGHRS, CDR2 YFSETQ. This chain's CDR3 is CASSWASETQYF. The CDR3 DNA is TGCGCCAGCAGCTGGGCTTCGGAGACCCAGTACTTC.

This clonotype was detected only a few times. The V and J genes are TRBV4-2 and TRBJ2-2, with a tentative D call TRBD2 (5 bases). This CDR3 has 14 residues. Trimming removed 5 bases from V and 5 bases from J, with 12 bases in between. Germline-derived CDR1 and CDR2 are LGHNA and YNFKEQ. CDR3 sequence (DNA): TGTGCCAGCAGCTCCCGGGGTAGGACCGGGGAGCTGTTTTTT. Translating it yields CASSSRGRTGELFF.